The rows below give T cell receptor beta chains drawn from one sample of a study of blood T cell repertoires in COVID-19. TCRdb's table, derived via immunoSEQ multiplex PCR, lists solely in-frame clones and lacks some. This table holds 250,000 to 300,000 clones, approximately 89% found once. Input material: peripheral blood. The source of these receptors is a woman aged 30 to 39 with COVID-19, enrolled during active disease. Each CDR3 is given with its conserved first and last residue. D genes are given only for firm matches. Not all rows give a size; the values are once, few, many and, for expanded clones, a class.

clone_size j_call v_call d_call cdr3_aa cdr3_nt
once TRBJ2-2 TRBV9 NA CASSVESGSNTGELFF TGTGCCAGCAGCGTAGAGTCGGGGTCGAACACCGGGGAGCTGTTTTTT
NA TRBJ1-1 TRBV6-5 NA CASNRDTLNTEAFF TGTGCCAGCAATCGAGACACCTTAAACACTGAAGCTTTCTTT
NA TRBJ1-5 TRBV7-9 NA CASSRRDSNQPQHF TGTGCCAGCAGTCGCCGGGATAGCAATCAGCCCCAGCATTTT
NA TRBJ1-5 TRBV7-2 TRBD1 CASSPWTGANQPQHF TGTGCCAGCAGCCCCTGGACAGGGGCTAATCAGCCCCAGCATTTT
NA TRBJ2-3 TRBV7-9 NA CASSLARGLGTDTQYF TGTGCCAGCAGCTTAGCGAGGGGGTTGGGGACAGATACGCAGTATTTT
NA TRBJ1-1 TRBV7-2 NA CASSLDSFEAFF TGTGCCAGCAGCTTAGATAGTTTTGAAGCTTTCTTT
NA TRBJ2-6 TRBV5-6 NA CASSHGSFFSGANVLTF TGTGCCAGCAGCCACGGGAGTTTCTTCTCTGGGGCCAACGTCCTGACTTTC
NA TRBJ2-1 TRBV9 NA CASSVAGARSYNEQFF TGTGCCAGCAGCGTAGCAGGCGCGCGCTCCTACAATGAGCAGTTCTTC
NA TRBJ1-4 TRBV29-1 NA CSVGGRLNEKLFF TGCAGCGTTGGCGGGCGCTTGAATGAAAAACTGTTTTTT
NA TRBJ2-1 TRBV19 TRBD2 CASSLTSVYEQFF TGTGCCAGTAGCCTGACTAGCGTCTATGAGCAGTTCTTC
NA TRBJ2-7 TRBV5-4 NA CASSLGGVYEQYF TGTGCCAGCAGCCTAGGGGGGGTCTACGAGCAGTACTTC
NA TRBJ2-7 TRBV11-3 NA CASSLGGAETYEQYF TGTGCCAGCAGCTTAGGTGGGGCGGAGACCTACGAGCAGTACTTC
NA TRBJ2-7 TRBV7-2 NA CASSLLAGGEQYF TGTGCCAGCAGCTTATTAGCAGGAGGCGAGCAGTACTTC
NA TRBJ2-3 TRBV12-3/TRBV12-4 NA CASRGDTQYF TGTGCCAGCCGAGGGGATACGCAGTATTTT
NA TRBJ2-2 TRBV11-2 NA CASSLTGSTGELFF TGTGCCAGCAGCTTGACAGGATCCACCGGGGAGCTGTTTTTT
NA TRBJ2-5 TRBV11-2 NA CASSLGVRGDQETQYF TGTGCCAGCAGCTTAGGTGTCAGGGGAGACCAAGAGACCCAGTACTTC
NA TRBJ1-2 TRBV3-1/TRBV3-2 NA CASSQSTVKQDYGYTF TGTGCCAGCAGCCAATCGACAGTAAAACAAGACTATGGCTACACCTTC
NA TRBJ1-5 TRBV7-2 TRBD1 CASSLSTGSHQPQHF TGTGCCAGCAGCTTGTCGACAGGGTCCCATCAGCCCCAGCATTTT
once TRBJ1-2 TRBV27 TRBD1 CASQLYGQGAQGYTF TGTGCCAGCCAGTTGTACGGACAGGGGGCTCAGGGCTACACCTTC
NA TRBJ1-2 TRBV6-5 TRBD1 CASSRRQGRGGYTF TGTGCCAGCAGTAGAAGACAGGGAAGGGGCGGCTACACCTTC
NA TRBJ2-1 TRBV11-1 NA CASSLGASNNEQFF TGTGCCAGCAGCTTAGGGGCCTCCAACAATGAGCAGTTCTTC
NA TRBJ1-1 TRBV2 TRBD1 CASSLTDRDWTEAFF TGTGCCAGCAGTTTGACGGACAGGGATTGGACTGAAGCTTTCTTT
NA TRBJ1-2 TRBV11-2 TRBD1 CASSRIWTGSSGGYTF TGTGCCAGCAGCCGAATTTGGACAGGGAGTAGTGGGGGCTACACCTTC
NA TRBJ2-1 TRBV18 NA CASSPPGWDNEQFF TGTGCCAGCTCCCCCCCAGGGTGGGACAATGAGCAGTTCTTC
NA TRBJ2-7 TRBV5-1 NA CASRGEQPYEQYF TGCGCCAGCAGGGGAGAACAACCCTACGAGCAGTACTTC
NA TRBJ1-2 TRBV3-1/TRBV3-2 NA CASSLHGEGGGYTF TGTGCCAGCAGCCTTCATGGGGAGGGCGGTGGCTACACCTTC
NA TRBJ1-2 TRBV6-5 TRBD1 CASNNVGQPPTTF TGTGCCAGCAATAACGTGGGACAGCCGCCGACAACCTTC
NA TRBJ2-7 TRBV11-2 TRBD2 CASSSELALIYEQYF TGTGCCAGCAGCTCCGAACTAGCGCTCATCTACGAGCAGTACTTC
NA TRBJ1-1 TRBV5-6 NA CASSFVGGNTEAFF TGTGCCAGCAGCTTTGTAGGGGGGAACACTGAAGCTTTCTTT
NA TRBJ2-2 TRBV3-1/TRBV3-2 TRBD1 CASSQDPEQGSTGELFF TGTGCCAGCAGCCAAGATCCGGAACAGGGGAGCACCGGGGAGCTGTTTTTT
NA TRBJ2-1 TRBV10-1 NA CASSVSPGSSYNEQFF TGCGCCAGCAGTGTCTCGCCCGGGAGCTCCTACAATGAGCAGTTCTTC
once TRBJ1-1 TRBV28 NA CASSPTTAGYGTEAFF TGTGCCAGCAGCCCCACTACGGCCGGGTATGGGACTGAAGCTTTCTTT